This T cell receptor beta chain was sequenced in a study of T cells after somatic rescue of genetic block. TCRdb keeps only in-frame clones here, not all; method: immunoSEQ multiplex PCR. The sample includes roughly 15,000 clones, 65% to 85% seen only once; the top ten take more than 20%. CDR1 and CDR2 (germline): LGHNA, YNFKEQ. This CDR3 has 12 residues. V is TRBV4-2 and J is TRBJ2-5; the D is unclear. The better agreement between TRBJ2-7 and the DNA end casts doubt on the J call. The TCR originated in a boy aged 5 to 17. Sequenced material: peripheral blood mononuclear cells (PBMCs). The CDR3 DNA follows: TGTGCCAGCAGCCAAGGGGGTTACGAGCAGTACTTC. Translating gives CASSQGGYEQYF.